Presented here are 19 T cell receptor beta chains from one specimen sequenced in a study of cytomegalovirus exposure and HLA in healthy donors. Vbeta (60) and Jbeta (13) primers were used in the PCR. Only in-frame clones appear in the TCRdb table, and some are missing; sequencing was by immunoSEQ multiplex PCR. The sample shows roughly 120,000 clones, around 80% of them seen only once. Material: PBMCs. The receptors here all came from a female donor in good health and CMV-seropositive.

This sequence joins TRBV4-3 and TRBJ1-2; D unresolved. Germline V gene data show CDR1 as LGHNA and CDR2 as YSLEER. The CDR3 runs to 17 residues. Trimming left V 1 base short and J 0 bases short, with 15 bases between. CDR3 sequence reads: CASSQVGRPSPNYGYTF. CDR3 DNA sequence: TGCGCCAGCAGCCAAGTGGGCAGGCCCTCTCCTAACTATGGCTACACCTTC.

The chain employs TRBV7-7 and TRBJ2-7, with TRBD1 matching over 11 bases. This CDR3 has 16 residues. CDR1 SSHAT and CDR2 FNYEAQ come from the germline V gene (reference sequence). Trimming at V came to 2 bases and at J to 7 bases, leaving 10 bases not matched to a gene. CDR3 loop: CASSLPRGQGGEEQYF. CDR3 DNA: TGTGCCAGCAGCTTACCTAGGGGACAGGGGGGTGAAGAGCAGTACTTC.

V usage is TRBV4-3 and J usage is TRBJ1-1; 7 positions agree with TRBD1. This CDR3 spans 15 amino acids. The germline V gene has CDR1 LGHNA and CDR2 YSLEER. J was trimmed by 4 bases and V by 1 base; bases with no gene match: 6. The CDR3, as DNA: TGCGCCAGCAGCCAAGTTCACAGGGGAGGCACTGAAGCTTTCTTT. Its protein product is CASSQVHRGGTEAFF.

A single count supports this clone. This chain connects TRBV6-1 to TRBJ1-1; the D is unclear. Trimming removed 5 bases from V and 3 bases from J, with 13 bases in between. The CDR3 loop spans 14 amino acids. Germline V lookup: CDR1 MNHNS, CDR2 SASEGT. The CDR3 DNA reads TGTGCCAGCAGTAGTCGGAGGAGAGACACTGAAGCTTTCTTT. Translating it yields CASSSRRRDTEAFF.

The rearrangement uses TRBV7-2 and TRBJ2-3; TRBD1 matches at 7 bases. Germline V gene sequence: CDR1 SGHTA, CDR2 FQGNSA. The CDR3 has 17 residues. V lost 3 bases and J lost 4; bases outside the gene matches: 13. This CDR3 reads CASSLAGGQFSADTQYF. The CDR3 DNA follows: TGTGCCAGCAGCTTGGCAGGGGGACAATTTTCCGCAGATACGCAGTATTTT.

The genes are TRBV7-6 and TRBJ2-6, with 8 bases that match TRBD1. The ends lost 5 bases at V and 4 bases at J; junction bases unmatched: 4. The length of the CDR3 is 15 residues. The germline V gene has CDR1 SGHVS and CDR2 FNYEAQ. CDR3 sequence: CASSARGPGANVLTF. In nucleotides, the CDR3 is TGTGCCAGCAGCGCCAGGGGGCCAGGGGCCAACGTCCTGACTTTC.

The sample holds one count of this clone. V is TRBV29-1 and J is TRBJ2-7, with a weak D call TRBD1 (5 bases). Trimming cost V 1 base and J 0 bases, with 10 bases left between them. The CDR3 spans 14 residues. CDR1 and CDR2 from the germline V gene are SQVTM and ANQGSEA. In DNA, the CDR3 is TGCAGCGTTGAAGCAGGGCCCAACTCCTACGAGCAGTACTTC. Translation gives CSVEAGPNSYEQYF.

The chain carries TRBV7-9 and TRBJ1-2; D is perhaps TRBD1 (5 bases). Trimming took off 2 bases at V and 3 bases at J, with 10 bases between the two ends. The germline CDR1 and CDR2 sequences are SEHNR and FQNEAQ (reference sequence). The CDR3 runs to 14 residues. The CDR3 reads CASSLQGLDYGYTF. In nucleotides, the CDR3 is TGTGCCAGCAGCTTACAGGGACTCGACTATGGCTACACCTTC.

This sequence joins TRBV30 and TRBJ1-6; D not resolved. The ends were cut back, 6 bases at V and 8 bases at J, with 17 bases in the middle. The CDR3 covers 14 residues. In germline, CDR1 is GTSNPN, CDR2 SVGIG (reference sequence). CDR3 loop: CACSNGEGYSPLHF. The CDR3 region has the DNA TGTGCCTGTTCGAACGGCGAGGGATATTCACCCCTCCACTTT.

The gene calls are TRBV25-1 and TRBJ1-4; possibly TRBD1 for D (5 bases). CDR1 MGHDK and CDR2 SYGVNS come from the germline V gene. The CDR3 covers 16 residues. V gave up 1 base and J gave up 0 bases, with 9 bases separating them. CDR3 nucleotides: TGTGCCAGCAGTGAATTGGGGCCAGCAACTAATGAAAAACTGTTTTTT. This gives the protein CASSELGPATNEKLFF. Full variable domain (remainder filled in from reference TRBV25-1 and TRBJ1-4): EADIYQTPRYLVIGTGKKITLECSQTMGHDKMYWYQQDPGMELHLIHYSYGVNSTEKGDLSSESTVSRIRTEHFPLTLESARPSHTSQYLCASSELGPATNEKLFFGSGTQLSVL.

The rearrangement joins TRBV14 to TRBJ2-3; 9 bases map to TRBD2. V gave up 4 bases and J gave up 2 bases; unmatched junction bases: 4. Germline-derived CDR1 and CDR2 are SGHDN and FVKESK. This CDR3 is built from 15 residues. CDR3 DNA: TGTGCCAGCAGCCTTAGCGGGAGACCCACAGATACGCAGTATTTT. It encodes CASSLSGRPTDTQYF.

V and J are TRBV9 and TRBJ2-6, with 8 bases that match TRBD1. Germline loops: CDR1 SGDLS, CDR2 YYNGEE. The length of the CDR3 is 17 residues. Trimming took 2 bases from V and 0 from J; bases not matched to a gene: 4. In DNA, the CDR3 is TGTGCCAGCAGCGTCAGGACAGGGTTCTCTGGGGCCAACGTCCTGACTTTC. As protein: CASSVRTGFSGANVLTF.

This chain uses TRBV28 with TRBJ1-2; possible D gene TRBD1, 6 bases. V was shortened by 7 bases and J by 2 bases, with 11 bases between the two germline ends. The germline CDR1 and CDR2 sequences are MDHEN and SYDVKM. The CDR3 has 13 amino acids. CDR3 sequence reads: CASTAQGNYGYTF. CDR3 coding DNA: TGTGCCAGCACCGCCCAGGGGAACTATGGCTACACCTTC.

This clone was detected once. This rearrangement joins TRBV11-2 to TRBJ2-5; TRBD2 matches at 9 bases. This CDR3 region has 16 residues. Germline V gives CDR1 SGHAT, CDR2 FQNNGV. Trimming cost V 7 bases and J 5 bases; bases outside gene matches: 14. The CDR3 bases are TGTGCCAGCACCATTAGTAGAGGTAGCGGGGGTGAGACCCAGTACTTC. Its translation is CASTISRGSGGETQYF.

This chain uses TRBV4-2 with TRBJ1-5; 7 bases line up with TRBD1. The CDR3 is 14 residues long. V lost 0 bases and J lost 7; bases outside the gene matches: 3. Germline V gene sequence: CDR1 LGHNA, CDR2 YNFKEQ. The CDR3 loop reads CASSQETGRQPQHF. The CDR3 nucleotides read TGTGCCAGCAGCCAAGAGACAGGGAGGCAGCCCCAGCATTTT.

The V gene is TRBV6-1, the J gene TRBJ2-5; 10 bases line up with TRBD2. This CDR3 has 16 amino acids. V shed 4 bases and J 1 base; nucleotides not matched to a gene: 6. Germline V CDR1 and CDR2: MNHNS, SASEGT. The DNA of the CDR3 is TGTGCCAGCAGTGGTGGTCCTAGCGGGGGCCAAGAGACCCAGTACTTC. Protein: CASSGGPSGGQETQYF.

In DNA, the CDR3 is TGTGCCAGCAACCCCTCCATGACAGGGGTCGGTGGCTACACCTTC. Translated: CASNPSMTGVGGYTF. The J gene is TRBJ1-2, the V gene TRBV13; 8 positions match TRBD1. Germline V gene sequence: CDR1 PRHDT, CDR2 FYEKMQ (reference sequence). Trimming cost V 7 bases and J 7 bases; bases outside gene matches: 14. The CDR3 extends over 15 amino acids.

The rearrangement links TRBV18 to TRBJ1-5; 8 nucleotides match TRBD1. CDR1 and CDR2 from the germline V gene are KGHSH and LQKENI. V shed 6 bases, J shed 0 bases, and the junction held 7 bases outside the gene matches. The CDR3 is 16 residues long. CDR3 loop: CASSLGQGYSNQPQHF. DNA of the CDR3: TGTGCCAGCTCCCTCGGACAGGGATATAGCAATCAGCCCCAGCATTTT.

As DNA, the CDR3 is TGCAGCGTTGACAGGGGCAATGAGCAGTTCTTC. Translated: CSVDRGNEQFF. J is TRBJ2-1 and V is TRBV29-1, with a weak D call TRBD1 (6 bases). The CDR3 runs 11 residues. The V end lost 3 bases, the J end lost 6 bases, and 6 bases lay between the germline ends. CDR1 is SQVTM and CDR2 is ANQGSEA in the germline V gene.